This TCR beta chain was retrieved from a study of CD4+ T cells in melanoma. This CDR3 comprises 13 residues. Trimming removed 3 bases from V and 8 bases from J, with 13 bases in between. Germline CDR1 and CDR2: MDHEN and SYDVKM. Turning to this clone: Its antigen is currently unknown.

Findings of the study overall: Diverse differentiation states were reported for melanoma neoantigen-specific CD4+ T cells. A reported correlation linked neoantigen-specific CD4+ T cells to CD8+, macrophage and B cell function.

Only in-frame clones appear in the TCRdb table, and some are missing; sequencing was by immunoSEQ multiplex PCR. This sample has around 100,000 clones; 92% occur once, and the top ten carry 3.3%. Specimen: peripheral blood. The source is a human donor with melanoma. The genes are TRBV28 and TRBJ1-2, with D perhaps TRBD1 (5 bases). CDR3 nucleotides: TGTGCCAGCAGTTTGGGGCAGGGTAACGGCTACACCTTC. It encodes CASSLGQGNGYTF.